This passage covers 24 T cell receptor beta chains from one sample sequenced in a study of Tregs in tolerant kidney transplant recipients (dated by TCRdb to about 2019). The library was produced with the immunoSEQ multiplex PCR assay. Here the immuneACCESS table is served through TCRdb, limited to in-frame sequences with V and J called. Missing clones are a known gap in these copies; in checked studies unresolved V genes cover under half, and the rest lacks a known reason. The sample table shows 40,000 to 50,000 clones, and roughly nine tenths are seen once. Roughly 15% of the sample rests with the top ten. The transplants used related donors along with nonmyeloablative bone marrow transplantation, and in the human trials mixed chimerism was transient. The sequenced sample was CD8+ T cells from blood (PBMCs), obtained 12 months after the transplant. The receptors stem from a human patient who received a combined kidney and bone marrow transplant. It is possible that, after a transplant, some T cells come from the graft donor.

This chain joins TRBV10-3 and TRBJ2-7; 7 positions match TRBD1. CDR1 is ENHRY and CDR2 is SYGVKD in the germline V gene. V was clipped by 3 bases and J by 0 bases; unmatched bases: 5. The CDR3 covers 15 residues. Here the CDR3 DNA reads TGTGCCATCAGTGACGGGACAGTCCTCTCCTACGAGCAGTACTTC. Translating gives CAISDGTVLSYEQYF.

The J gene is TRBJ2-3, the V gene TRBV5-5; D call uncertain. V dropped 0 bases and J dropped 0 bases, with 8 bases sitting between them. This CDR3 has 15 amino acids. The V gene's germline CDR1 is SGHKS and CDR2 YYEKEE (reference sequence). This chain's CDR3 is CASSLGEISTDTQYF. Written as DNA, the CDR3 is TGTGCCAGCAGCTTGGGTGAGATTAGCACAGATACGCAGTATTTT.

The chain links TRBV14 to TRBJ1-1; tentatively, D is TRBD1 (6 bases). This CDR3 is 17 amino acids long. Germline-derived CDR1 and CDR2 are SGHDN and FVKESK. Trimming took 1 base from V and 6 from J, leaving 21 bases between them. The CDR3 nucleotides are TGTGCCAGCAGCCAAGTACCTACAGGGTTAGGATCTCCTGAAGCTTTCTTT. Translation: CASSQVPTGLGSPEAFF.

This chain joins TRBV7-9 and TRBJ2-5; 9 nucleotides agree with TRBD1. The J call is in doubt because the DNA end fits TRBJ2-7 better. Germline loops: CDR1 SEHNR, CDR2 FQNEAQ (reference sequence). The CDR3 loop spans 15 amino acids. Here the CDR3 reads CASSLAQGQGNEQYF. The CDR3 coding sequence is TGTGCCAGCAGCTTAGCACAGGGACAGGGTAACGAGCAGTACTTC.

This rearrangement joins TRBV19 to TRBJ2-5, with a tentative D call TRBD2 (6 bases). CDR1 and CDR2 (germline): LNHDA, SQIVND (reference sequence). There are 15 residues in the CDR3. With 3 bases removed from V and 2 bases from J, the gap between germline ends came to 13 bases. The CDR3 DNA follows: TGTGCCAGTAGTATGTGGGCGGGAACACAAGAGACCCAGTACTTC. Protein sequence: CASSMWAGTQETQYF.

In nucleotides, the CDR3 is TGTGCCAGTAGTATGATGTCATGGGCCTCGGGGGTGGTAAATCAGCCCCAGCATTTT. It is translated as CASSMMSWASGVVNQPQHF. The chain combines TRBV19 with TRBJ1-5; maybe TRBD1 (5 bases). Trimming pared 3 bases from V and 4 bases from J, leaving 25 bases between. Germline CDR1 LNHDA, CDR2 SQIVND (reference sequence). The CDR3 consists of 19 residues.

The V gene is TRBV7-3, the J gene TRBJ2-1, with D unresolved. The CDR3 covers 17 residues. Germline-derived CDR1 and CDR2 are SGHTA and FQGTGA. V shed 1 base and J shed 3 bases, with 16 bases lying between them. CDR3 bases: TGTGCCAGCAGCTTAATAGCCGGTCAGTCCTACTACAATGAGCAGTTCTTC. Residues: CASSLIAGQSYYNEQFF.

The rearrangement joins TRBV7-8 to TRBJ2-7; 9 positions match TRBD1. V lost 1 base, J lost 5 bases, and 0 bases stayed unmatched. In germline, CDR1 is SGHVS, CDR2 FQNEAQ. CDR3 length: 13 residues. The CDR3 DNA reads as TGTGCCAGCAGCTTAGGGACAGGGGACGAGCAGTACTTC. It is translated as CASSLGTGDEQYF. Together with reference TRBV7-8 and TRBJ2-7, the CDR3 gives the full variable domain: GAGVSQSPRYKVAKRGQDVALRCDPISGHVSLFWYQQALGQGPEFLTYFQNEAQLDKSGLPSDRFFAERPEGSVSTLKIQRTQQEDSAVYLCASSLGTGDEQYFGPGTRLTVT.

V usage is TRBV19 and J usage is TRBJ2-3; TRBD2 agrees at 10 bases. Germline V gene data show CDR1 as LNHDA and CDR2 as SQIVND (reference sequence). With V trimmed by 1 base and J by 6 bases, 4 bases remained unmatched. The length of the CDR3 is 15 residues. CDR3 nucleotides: TGTGCCAGTAGTATAGTGAGCGGGGGGGCCGATACGCAGTATTTT. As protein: CASSIVSGGADTQYF.

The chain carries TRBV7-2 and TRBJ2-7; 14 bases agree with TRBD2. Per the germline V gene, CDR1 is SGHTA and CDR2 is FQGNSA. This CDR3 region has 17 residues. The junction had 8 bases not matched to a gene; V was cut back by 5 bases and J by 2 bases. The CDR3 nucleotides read TGTGCCAGCAGCCCACTAGGACTAGCGGGAGGCGCCTACGAGCAGTACTTC. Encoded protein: CASSPLGLAGGAYEQYF.

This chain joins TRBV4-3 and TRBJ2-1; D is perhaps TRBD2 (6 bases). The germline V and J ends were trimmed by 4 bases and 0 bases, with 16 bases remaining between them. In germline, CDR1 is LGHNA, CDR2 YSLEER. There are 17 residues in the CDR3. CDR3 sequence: CASSPATSSSSYNEQFF. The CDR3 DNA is TGCGCCAGCAGCCCGGCAACTAGCTCGAGCTCCTACAATGAGCAGTTCTTC.

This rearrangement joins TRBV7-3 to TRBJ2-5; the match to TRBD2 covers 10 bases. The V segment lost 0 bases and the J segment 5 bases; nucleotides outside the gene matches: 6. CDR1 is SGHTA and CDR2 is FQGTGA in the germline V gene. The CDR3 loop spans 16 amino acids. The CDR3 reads CASSLTPAGGRETQYF. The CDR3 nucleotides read TGTGCCAGCAGCTTAACGCCAGCGGGGGGGAGGGAGACCCAGTACTTC.

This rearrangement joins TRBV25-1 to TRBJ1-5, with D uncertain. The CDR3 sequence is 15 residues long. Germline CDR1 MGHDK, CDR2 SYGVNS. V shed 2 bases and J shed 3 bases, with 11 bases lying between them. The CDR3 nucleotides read TGTGCCAGCAGTGAAGGATTGACTCCCAATCAGCCCCAGCATTTT. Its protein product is CASSEGLTPNQPQHF.

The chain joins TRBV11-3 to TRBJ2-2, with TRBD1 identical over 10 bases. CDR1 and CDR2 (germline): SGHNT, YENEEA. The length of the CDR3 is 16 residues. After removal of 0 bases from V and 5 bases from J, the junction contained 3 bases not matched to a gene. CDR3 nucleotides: TGTGCCAGCAGCTTAGATTGGACAGGGGGGACCGGGGAGCTGTTTTTT. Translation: CASSLDWTGGTGELFF.

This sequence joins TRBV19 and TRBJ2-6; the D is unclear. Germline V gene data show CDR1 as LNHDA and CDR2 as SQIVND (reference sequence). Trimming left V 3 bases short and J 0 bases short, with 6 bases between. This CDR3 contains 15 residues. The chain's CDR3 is CASSISSSGANVLTF. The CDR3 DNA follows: TGTGCCAGTAGTATCTCCAGCTCTGGGGCCAACGTCCTGACTTTC.

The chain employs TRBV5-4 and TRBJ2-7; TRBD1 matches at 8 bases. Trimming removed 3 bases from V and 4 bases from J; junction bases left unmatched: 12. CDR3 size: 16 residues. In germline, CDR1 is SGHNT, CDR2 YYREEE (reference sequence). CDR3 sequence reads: CASSYPGGERGYEQYF. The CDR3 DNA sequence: TGTGCCAGCAGCTATCCAGGGGGCGAAAGGGGTTACGAGCAGTACTTC. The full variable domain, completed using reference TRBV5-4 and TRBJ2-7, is ETGVTQSPTHLIKTRGQQVTLRCSSQSGHNTVSWYQQALGQGPQFIFQYYREEENGRGNFPPRFSGLQFPNYSSELNVNALELDDSALYLCASSYPGGERGYEQYFGPGTRLTVT.

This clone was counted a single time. The CDR3, as DNA: TGCGCCAGCGGGACAGGGCATCCAGATACGCAGTATTTT. Protein product: CASGTGHPDTQYF. This sequence joins TRBV4-3 and TRBJ2-3; TRBD1 matches 9 bases. CDR1 is LGHNA and CDR2 is YSLEER in the germline V gene. The CDR3 consists of 13 residues. V shed 8 bases and J 4 bases; nucleotides not matched to a gene: 4.

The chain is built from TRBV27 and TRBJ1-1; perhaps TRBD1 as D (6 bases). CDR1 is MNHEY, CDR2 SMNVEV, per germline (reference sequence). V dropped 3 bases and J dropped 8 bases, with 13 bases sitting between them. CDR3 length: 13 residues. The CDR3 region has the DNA TGTGCCAGCAGTTTTAGAACCGGGACAGAAGCTTTCTTT. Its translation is CASSFRTGTEAFF.

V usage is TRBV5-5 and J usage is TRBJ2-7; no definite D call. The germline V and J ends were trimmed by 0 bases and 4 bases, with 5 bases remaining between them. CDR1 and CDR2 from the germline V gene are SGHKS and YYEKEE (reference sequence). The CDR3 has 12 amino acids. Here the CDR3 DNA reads TGTGCCAGCAGCTTGGGTCTATACGAGCAGTACTTC. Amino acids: CASSLGLYEQYF.

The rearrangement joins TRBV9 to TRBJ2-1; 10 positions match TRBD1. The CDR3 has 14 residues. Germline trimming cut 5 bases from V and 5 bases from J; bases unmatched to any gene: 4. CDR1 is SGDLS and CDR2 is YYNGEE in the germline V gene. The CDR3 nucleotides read TGTGCCAGCAGTACCGGGACAGGGGACAATGAGCAGTTCTTC. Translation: CASSTGTGDNEQFF.

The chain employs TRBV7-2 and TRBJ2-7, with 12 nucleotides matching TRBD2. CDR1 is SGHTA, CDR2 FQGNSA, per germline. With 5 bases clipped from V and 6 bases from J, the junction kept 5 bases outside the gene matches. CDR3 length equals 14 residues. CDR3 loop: CASSASGRAPEQYF. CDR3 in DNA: TGTGCCAGCAGCGCTAGCGGGAGGGCCCCCGAGCAGTACTTC.

Written as DNA, the CDR3 is TGTGCCAGCAGCTTAGGGACGTGGGGCCTGGCCCACTATGGCTACACCTTC. Protein sequence: CASSLGTWGLAHYGYTF. V gene TRBV7-6 combines with J gene TRBJ1-2; D perhaps matches TRBD1 (5 bases). Germline CDR1 reads SGHVS; CDR2 reads FNYEAQ. With 1 base removed from V and 3 bases from J, the gap between germline ends came to 18 bases. CDR3 size: 17 residues.

The DNA of the CDR3 is TGTGCCAGCAGCGACCAACGGACAGCTAACTATGGCTACACCTTC. Translation: CASSDQRTANYGYTF. The J gene is TRBJ1-2, the V gene TRBV7-9; TRBD1 might be the D (6 bases). Germline assignment: CDR1 SEHNR and CDR2 FQNEAQ (reference sequence). This CDR3 region has 15 residues. The germline V and J ends were trimmed by 5 bases and 0 bases, with 13 bases remaining between them.

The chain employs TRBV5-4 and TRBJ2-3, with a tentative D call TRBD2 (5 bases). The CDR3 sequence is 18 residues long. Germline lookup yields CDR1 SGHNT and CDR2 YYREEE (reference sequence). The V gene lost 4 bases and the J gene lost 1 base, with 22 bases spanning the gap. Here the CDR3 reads CASSMAALAGGGTDTQYF. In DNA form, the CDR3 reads TGTGCCAGCAGCATGGCGGCATTGGCGGGTGGGGGCACAGATACGCAGTATTTT.